The 2 T cell receptor beta chains given below trace back to one sample, sequenced in a study of identical twins (dated by TCRdb to between 2015 and 2016). The protocol used for the library was 5' RACE. Sequencing was performed on an Illumina HiSeq 2000. TCRdb reprocessed the public reads (quality trimming at Q25 with fastp, clone calling with MiXCR) and kept in-frame beta chains. Identical CDR3 protein sequences are pooled into one entry, listed with their most common genes and DNA. A total of under 400,000 distinct CDR3 sequences appear in this sample, roughly 9% of them only once. Of the sample, roughly 8.9% is held by the ten largest clones. The sequenced sample was naive T cells sorted from blood. This specimen's cell subset or site label, per the study, means: cells isolated with a human naive T-cell isolation kit. The receptors stem from a woman aged 45-65 years in good health.

This clonotype was counted a few times. V gene TRBV20-1 combines with J gene TRBJ1-4; possible D gene TRBD1, 5 bases. The CDR3 extends over 15 amino acids. Germline V gene sequence: CDR1 DFQATT, CDR2 SNEGSKA (reference sequence). V dropped 5 bases and J dropped 1 base, with 14 bases sitting between them. CDR3 amino acids: CSALRAGRTNEKLFF. The CDR3 region has the DNA TGCAGTGCTCTCAGAGCAGGGCGAACTAATGAAAAACTGTTTTTT.

This clonotype was seen at least ten times. This chain uses TRBV27 with TRBJ1-5; weak D call: TRBD1 (6 bases). The CDR3 length is 15 residues. Trimming stripped 3 bases from V and 3 bases from J, with 12 bases between. Germline lookup yields CDR1 MNHEY and CDR2 SMNVEV (reference sequence). The CDR3 bases are TGTGCCAGCAGTTTCTCGGCAGGGGTCAATCAGCCCCAGCATTTT. Its translation is CASSFSAGVNQPQHF.